Listed below are T cell receptor beta chains from one sample, sequenced in a study of blood T cell repertoires in COVID-19. Sequenced by immunoSEQ multiplex PCR; TCRdb stores in-frame clones only, minus some. The data contain 65,000 to 90,000 clones, about 82% of them singletons. Sequencing used peripheral blood. The source of these receptors is a woman aged 80 or over with active or convalescent COVID-19. The CDR3 runs from the conserved cysteine through the conserved F or W. A D gene is named only where the DNA matches it firmly. Part of the rows lack a size; the others show once, few, many or a class for expanded clones.

j_call: TRBJ1-4
clone_size: NA
v_call: TRBV28
d_call: NA
cdr3_nt: TGTGCCAGCAGGCTTTACAGGGACCCCCCTAATGAAAAACTGTTTTTT
cdr3_aa: CASRLYRDPPNEKLFF

j_call: TRBJ1-1
clone_size: NA
v_call: TRBV5-4
d_call: NA
cdr3_nt: TGTGCCAGCAGCGCCGCAGGGGAGAGCATGAACACTGAAGCTTTCTTT
cdr3_aa: CASSAAGESMNTEAFF

j_call: TRBJ2-5
clone_size: NA
v_call: TRBV3-1/TRBV3-2
d_call: TRBD2
cdr3_nt: TGTGCCAGCAGCCAAGATGTCACTAGCGGGGGGGATGTTGAGACCCAGTACTTC
cdr3_aa: CASSQDVTSGGDVETQYF

j_call: TRBJ2-5
clone_size: NA
v_call: TRBV9
d_call: NA
cdr3_nt: TGTGCCAGCAGCGGAACTACTCCCCAAGAGACCCAGTACTTC
cdr3_aa: CASSGTTPQETQYF

j_call: TRBJ1-4
clone_size: NA
v_call: TRBV9
d_call: NA
cdr3_nt: TGTGCCAGCAGCGTAGGTCCCGAGGGCGGCGAAAAACTGTTTTTT
cdr3_aa: CASSVGPEGGEKLFF

j_call: TRBJ1-2
clone_size: NA
v_call: TRBV19
d_call: TRBD1
cdr3_nt: TGTGCCAGTAGGGGACAGGGTGGTGGCTACACCTTC
cdr3_aa: CASRGQGGGYTF

j_call: TRBJ2-5
clone_size: once
v_call: TRBV14
d_call: NA
cdr3_nt: TGTGCCAGCAGCCATCGTCCCGACAGACCAGGGGAGACCCAGTACTTC
cdr3_aa: CASSHRPDRPGETQYF

j_call: TRBJ2-3
clone_size: NA
v_call: TRBV4-1
d_call: NA
cdr3_nt: TGCGCCAGCAGCCAAGATGTAGTTTTAATTTTCGGAGATACGCAGTATTTT
cdr3_aa: CASSQDVVLIFGDTQYF

j_call: TRBJ2-5
clone_size: NA
v_call: TRBV7-3
d_call: TRBD2
cdr3_nt: TGTGCCAGCAGCGTGGGCCTCCCTAGCGGGAGGGAAGAGACCCAGTACTTC
cdr3_aa: CASSVGLPSGREETQYF

j_call: TRBJ1-2
clone_size: NA
v_call: TRBV11-2
d_call: TRBD1
cdr3_nt: TGTGCCAGCAGCCCCCGGGACAGGGGCGACTATGGCTACACCTTC
cdr3_aa: CASSPRDRGDYGYTF

j_call: TRBJ2-7
clone_size: NA
v_call: TRBV6-5
d_call: TRBD1
cdr3_nt: TGTGCCAGCAGTCCCGGACAGGGCGTCCACGAGCAGTACTTC
cdr3_aa: CASSPGQGVHEQYF

j_call: TRBJ1-1
clone_size: NA
v_call: TRBV29-1
d_call: TRBD1
cdr3_nt: TGCACCGCCGGGGCAGGGGGCTTTTCTGAAGCTTTCTTT
cdr3_aa: CTAGAGGFSEAFF

j_call: TRBJ1-5
clone_size: once
v_call: TRBV24-1
d_call: NA
cdr3_nt: TGTGCCACCCGATGGCCCGGGGTTCCTGACAGCAATCAGCCCCAGCATTTT
cdr3_aa: CATRWPGVPDSNQPQHF

j_call: TRBJ1-5
clone_size: once
v_call: TRBV30
d_call: TRBD1
cdr3_nt: TGTGCCTGGAGTGAACAGGGGGCGAGGAATCAGCCCCAGCATTTT
cdr3_aa: CAWSEQGARNQPQHF

j_call: TRBJ2-5
clone_size: NA
v_call: TRBV14
d_call: TRBD2
cdr3_nt: TGTGCCAGCAGCCAAGAGGGGCAGGCTAGCGGGAGAAGGGAAGAGACCCAGTACTTC
cdr3_aa: CASSQEGQASGRREETQYF

j_call: TRBJ2-1
clone_size: medium-sized
v_call: TRBV3-1/TRBV3-2
d_call: NA
cdr3_nt: TGTGCCAGCAGCCAAGCTTTCCCGGGGAACTCCTACAATGAGCAGTTCTTC
cdr3_aa: CASSQAFPGNSYNEQFF

j_call: TRBJ2-3
clone_size: NA
v_call: TRBV3-1/TRBV3-2
d_call: NA
cdr3_nt: TGTGCCAGCAGCACTATACCAGAAGGCGATACGCAGTATTTT
cdr3_aa: CASSTIPEGDTQYF

j_call: TRBJ1-6
clone_size: NA
v_call: TRBV6-5
d_call: TRBD1
cdr3_nt: TGTGCCAGCAGTTCGACAGGGGCGAATTCACCCCTCCACTTT
cdr3_aa: CASSSTGANSPLHF

j_call: TRBJ1-6
clone_size: NA
v_call: TRBV2
d_call: NA
cdr3_nt: TGTGCCAGCAGGGGATTGGACTCGCTTTTGAATTCACCCCTCCACTTT
cdr3_aa: CASRGLDSLLNSPLHF

j_call: TRBJ2-3
clone_size: NA
v_call: TRBV12-3/TRBV12-4
d_call: NA
cdr3_nt: TGTGCCAGCAGCAGGACTCGGGCAGATACGCAGTATTTT
cdr3_aa: CASSRTRADTQYF

j_call: TRBJ2-7
clone_size: once
v_call: TRBV2
d_call: NA
cdr3_nt: TGTGCCAGCAGTAGGGAGTATTACGAGCAGTACTTC
cdr3_aa: CASSREYYEQYF

j_call: TRBJ2-3
clone_size: NA
v_call: TRBV19
d_call: NA
cdr3_nt: TGTGCCAGTAGTATCCCCAGCGGATTCACAGATACGCAGTATTTT
cdr3_aa: CASSIPSGFTDTQYF

j_call: TRBJ2-5
clone_size: NA
v_call: TRBV7-9
d_call: NA
cdr3_nt: TGTGCCAGCACCCTGGGGCCGGTAGGAGAGACCCAGTACTTC
cdr3_aa: CASTLGPVGETQYF

j_call: TRBJ1-5
clone_size: NA
v_call: TRBV7-9
d_call: NA
cdr3_nt: TGTGCCAGCAGCTACGGACTGACCCAGGAGCCCCAGCATTTT
cdr3_aa: CASSYGLTQEPQHF

j_call: TRBJ2-3
clone_size: few
v_call: TRBV12-3/TRBV12-4
d_call: TRBD2
cdr3_nt: TGTGCCAGCAAGGACGGGGGGACAGATACGCAGTATTTT
cdr3_aa: CASKDGGTDTQYF

j_call: TRBJ2-7
clone_size: NA
v_call: TRBV3-1/TRBV3-2
d_call: TRBD2
cdr3_nt: TGTGCCAGCAGCCAACACGGTTCTAGCGGGAGCAGGTCCTACGAGCAGTACTTC
cdr3_aa: CASSQHGSSGSRSYEQYF

j_call: TRBJ1-2
clone_size: few
v_call: TRBV30
d_call: TRBD1
cdr3_nt: TGTGCCTGTCATGCCGGAGGCGGGACAGGGGTTGGGGGCTACACCTTC
cdr3_aa: CACHAGGGTGVGGYTF

j_call: TRBJ1-2
clone_size: NA
v_call: TRBV5-1
d_call: NA
cdr3_nt: TGCGCCAGCAGCGTCGGGACAAGGCCCAGGGATGGCTACACCTTC
cdr3_aa: CASSVGTRPRDGYTF

j_call: TRBJ2-7
clone_size: NA
v_call: TRBV4-1
d_call: NA
cdr3_nt: TGCGCCAGCAGCCAAGACGGGTTCTACGAGCAGTACTTC
cdr3_aa: CASSQDGFYEQYF